This is a list of T cell receptor beta chains from one sample in a study of blood T cell repertoires in COVID-19. Sequenced by immunoSEQ multiplex PCR; TCRdb stores in-frame clones only, minus some. This sample has about 240,000 clones, with approximately 80% found just once. The sequencing input was peripheral blood. The receptors shown here come from a woman aged 18 to 35 with acute or convalescent COVID-19. Each CDR3 is given without its conserved first and last residue.

j_gene,v_gene,CDR3aa
TRBJ1-3,TRBV6-6,ASGANSGNTIY
TRBJ2-3,TRBV27,ASSPPSGRAAWDTQY
TRBJ2-3,TRBV4-1,ASSQDQRDVTDTQY
TRBJ2-1,TRBV19,ASSIGSGSPYNEQF
TRBJ1-1,TRBV7-6,ASSLWTGDNTEAF
TRBJ2-5,TRBV30,AWSRRTGSGEETQY
TRBJ2-1,TRBV7-2,ASSLGQLAGGPSNEQF
TRBJ1-2,TRBV6-5,ATWGRPNYGYT
TRBJ1-1,TRBV29-1,SVDPQENTEAF
TRBJ2-5,TRBV7-9,ASSNSGEETQY
TRBJ2-3,TRBV4-3,ASSQRGAPDTQY
TRBJ1-1,TRBV11-3,ASSFSGVNTEAF
TRBJ2-5,TRBV10-3,AVGGRETQY
TRBJ1-1,TRBV2,AGSYSTEAF
TRBJ1-5,TRBV19,ASKGQPYSNQPQH
TRBJ2-3,TRBV18,ASSRQGVSSRGNTDTQY
TRBJ1-6,TRBV30,ACNRDRGASPLH
TRBJ2-6,TRBV6-4,ASSGGAGANVLT
TRBJ2-4,TRBV7-9,ASSAINGGRSS
TRBJ2-2,TRBV9,ASSYTPNTGELF
TRBJ1-2,TRBV11-2,ASSFAGTAYGYT
TRBJ1-3,TRBV10-3,AISDQQAGNTIY
TRBJ2-7,TRBV15,ATSRHGTSGSGEQY
TRBJ2-5,TRBV5-4,ASSLRASGRQETQY